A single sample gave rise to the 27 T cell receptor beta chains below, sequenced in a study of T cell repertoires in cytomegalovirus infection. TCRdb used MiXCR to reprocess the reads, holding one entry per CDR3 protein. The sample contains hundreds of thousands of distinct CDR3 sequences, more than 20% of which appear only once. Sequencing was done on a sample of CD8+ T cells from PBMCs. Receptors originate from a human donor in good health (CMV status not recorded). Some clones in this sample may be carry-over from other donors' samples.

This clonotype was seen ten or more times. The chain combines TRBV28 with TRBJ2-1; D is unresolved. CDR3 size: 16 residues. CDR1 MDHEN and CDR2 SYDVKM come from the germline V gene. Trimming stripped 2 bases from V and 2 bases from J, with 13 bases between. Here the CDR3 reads CASSLLHRTPYNEQFF. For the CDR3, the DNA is TGTGCCAGCAGTTTACTCCACCGGACCCCCTACAATGAGCAGTTCTTC.

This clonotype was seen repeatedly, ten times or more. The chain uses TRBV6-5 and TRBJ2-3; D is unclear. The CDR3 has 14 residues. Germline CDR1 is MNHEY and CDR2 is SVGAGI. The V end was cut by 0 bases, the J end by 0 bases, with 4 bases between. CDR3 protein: CASSYSASTDTQYF. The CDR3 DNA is TGTGCCAGCAGTTACTCGGCCAGCACAGATACGCAGTATTTT.

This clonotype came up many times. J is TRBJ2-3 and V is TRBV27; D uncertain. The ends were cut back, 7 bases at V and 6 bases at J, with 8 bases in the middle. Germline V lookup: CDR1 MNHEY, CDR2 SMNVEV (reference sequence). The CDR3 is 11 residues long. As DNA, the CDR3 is TGTGCCAGCAAGGGATCGGATACGCAGTATTTT. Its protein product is CASKGSDTQYF.

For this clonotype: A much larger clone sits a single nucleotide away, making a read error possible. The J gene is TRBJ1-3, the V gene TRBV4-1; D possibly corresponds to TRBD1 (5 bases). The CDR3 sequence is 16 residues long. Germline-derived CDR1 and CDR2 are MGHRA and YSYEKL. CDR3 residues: CTSSQGTGTVGNTIYF. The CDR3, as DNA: TGCACCAGCAGCCAAGGAACCGGGACTGTGGGAAACACCATATATTTT.

The CDR3, as DNA: TGCAGCGTTGGAGGCGAGGGATACGGCTATGGCTACACCTTC. Its protein is CSVGGEGYGYGYTF. This chain links TRBV29-1 with TRBJ1-2, with D unresolved. The germline gives CDR1 SQVTM, CDR2 ANQGSEA. This CDR3 has 14 amino acids. Trimming shortened V by 4 bases and J by 4 bases, and 16 bases separated the two germline ends. Using reference TRBV29-1 and TRBJ1-2 for the parts outside the CDR3, the full variable domain is SAVISQKPSRDICQRGTSLTIQCQVDSQVTMMFWYRQQPGQSLTLIATANQGSEATYESGFVIDKFPISRPNLTFSTLTVSNMSPEDSSIYLCSVGGEGYGYGYTFGSGTRLTVV.

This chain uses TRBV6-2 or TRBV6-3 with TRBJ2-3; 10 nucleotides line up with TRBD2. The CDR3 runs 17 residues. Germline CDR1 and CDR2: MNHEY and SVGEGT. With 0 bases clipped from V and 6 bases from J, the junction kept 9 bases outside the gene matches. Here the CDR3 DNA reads TGTGCCAGCAGTTACTCGATGCCGGGACTAGCGACTGATACGCAGTATTTT. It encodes CASSYSMPGLATDTQYF.

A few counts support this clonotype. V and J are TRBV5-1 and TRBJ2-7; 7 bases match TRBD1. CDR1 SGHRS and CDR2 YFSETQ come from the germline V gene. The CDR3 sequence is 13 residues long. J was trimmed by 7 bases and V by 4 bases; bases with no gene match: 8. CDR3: CASSPTGSGEQYF. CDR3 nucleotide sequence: TGCGCCAGCAGCCCGACAGGGTCGGGGGAGCAGTACTTC.

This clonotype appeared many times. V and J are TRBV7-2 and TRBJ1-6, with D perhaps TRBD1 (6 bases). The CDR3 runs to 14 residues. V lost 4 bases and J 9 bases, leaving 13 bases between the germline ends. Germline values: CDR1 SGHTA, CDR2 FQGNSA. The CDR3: CASSWDTGGSPLHF. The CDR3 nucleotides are TGTGCCAGCAGCTGGGACACCGGTGGTTCACCCCTCCACTTT.

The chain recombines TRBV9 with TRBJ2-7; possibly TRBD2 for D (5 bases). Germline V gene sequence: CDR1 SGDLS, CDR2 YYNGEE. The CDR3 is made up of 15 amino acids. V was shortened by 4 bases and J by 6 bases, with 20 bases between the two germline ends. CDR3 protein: CASSPSDGVFPEQYF. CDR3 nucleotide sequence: TGTGCCAGCAGCCCTAGTGACGGGGTTTTTCCCGAGCAGTACTTC.

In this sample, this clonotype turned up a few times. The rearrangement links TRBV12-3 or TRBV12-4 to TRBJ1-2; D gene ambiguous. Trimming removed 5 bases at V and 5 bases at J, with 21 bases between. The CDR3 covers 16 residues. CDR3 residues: CASSLSLGYQVYGYTF. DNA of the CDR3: TGTGCCAGCAGTCTTTCCCTTGGGTACCAGGTGTATGGCTACACCTTC.

The CDR3 sequence: CASSDGPSTDTQYF. The CDR3, as DNA: TGTGCCAGCAGTGACGGACCCAGCACAGATACGCAGTATTTT. The J gene is TRBJ2-3, the V gene TRBV2; no reliable D call. From germline, CDR1 is SNHLY and CDR2 FYNNEI. The V end lost 3 bases, the J end lost 0 bases, and 7 bases lay between the germline ends. The CDR3 sequence is 14 residues long.

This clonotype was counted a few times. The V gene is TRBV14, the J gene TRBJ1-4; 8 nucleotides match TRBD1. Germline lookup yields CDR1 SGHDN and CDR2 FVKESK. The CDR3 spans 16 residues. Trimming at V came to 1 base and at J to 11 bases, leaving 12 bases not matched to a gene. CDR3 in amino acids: CASSQASGTGWQKLFF. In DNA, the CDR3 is TGTGCCAGCAGCCAAGCCTCGGGGACAGGATGGCAGAAACTGTTTTTT.

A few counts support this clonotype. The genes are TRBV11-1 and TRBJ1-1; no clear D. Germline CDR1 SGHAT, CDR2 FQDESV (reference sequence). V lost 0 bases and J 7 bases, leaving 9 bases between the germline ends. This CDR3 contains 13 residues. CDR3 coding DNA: TGTGCCAGCAGCTTAGCCGGGGTGGTTGAAGCTTTCTTT. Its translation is CASSLAGVVEAFF.

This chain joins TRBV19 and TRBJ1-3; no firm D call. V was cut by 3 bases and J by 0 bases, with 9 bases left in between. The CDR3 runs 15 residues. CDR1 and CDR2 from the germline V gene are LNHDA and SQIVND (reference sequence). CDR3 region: CASSIDGNSGNTIYF. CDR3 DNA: TGTGCCAGTAGTATCGACGGGAACTCTGGAAACACCATATATTTT.

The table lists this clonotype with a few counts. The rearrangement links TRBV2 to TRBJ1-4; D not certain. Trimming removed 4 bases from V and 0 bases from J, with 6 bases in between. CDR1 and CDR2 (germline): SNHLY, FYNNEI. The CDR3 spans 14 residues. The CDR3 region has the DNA TGTGCCAGCAGTGGCTGGTCAACTAATGAAAAACTGTTTTTT. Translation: CASSGWSTNEKLFF.

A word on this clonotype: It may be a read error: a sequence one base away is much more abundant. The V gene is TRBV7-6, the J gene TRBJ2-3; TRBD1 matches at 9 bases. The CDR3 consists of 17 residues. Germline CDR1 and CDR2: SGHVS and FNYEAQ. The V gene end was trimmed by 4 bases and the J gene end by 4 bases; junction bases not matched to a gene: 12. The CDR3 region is CASSYPPGQGSADTQYF. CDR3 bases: TGTGCCAGCAGCTATCCACCGGGACAGGGATCCGCAGATACGCAGTATTTT.

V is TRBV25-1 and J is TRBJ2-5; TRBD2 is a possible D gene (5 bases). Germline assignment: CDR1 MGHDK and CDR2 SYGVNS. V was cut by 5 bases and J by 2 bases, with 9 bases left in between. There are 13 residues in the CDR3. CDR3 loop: CASSMDSQETQYF. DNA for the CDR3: TGTGCCAGCAGTATGGACTCTCAAGAGACCCAGTACTTC.

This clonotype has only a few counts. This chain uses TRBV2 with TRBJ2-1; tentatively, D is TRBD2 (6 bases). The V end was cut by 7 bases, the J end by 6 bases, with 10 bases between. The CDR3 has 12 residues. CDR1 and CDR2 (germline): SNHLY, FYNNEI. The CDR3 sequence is CASKVSGNEQFF. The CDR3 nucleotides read TGTGCCAGCAAGGTTAGCGGCAATGAGCAGTTCTTC.

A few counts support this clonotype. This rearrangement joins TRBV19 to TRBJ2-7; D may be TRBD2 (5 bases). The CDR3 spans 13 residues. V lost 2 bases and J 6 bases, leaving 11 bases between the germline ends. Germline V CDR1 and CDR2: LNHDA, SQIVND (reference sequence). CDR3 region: CASSITRRAEQYF. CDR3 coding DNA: TGTGCCAGTAGTATAACTAGGCGGGCCGAGCAGTACTTC.

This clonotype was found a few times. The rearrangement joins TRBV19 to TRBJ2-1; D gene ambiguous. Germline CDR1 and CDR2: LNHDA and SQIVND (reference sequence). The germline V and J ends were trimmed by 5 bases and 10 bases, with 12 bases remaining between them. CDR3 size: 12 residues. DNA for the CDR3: TGTGCCAGTAGTGCAGGATCTGGGGAGCAGTTCTTC. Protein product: CASSAGSGEQFF.

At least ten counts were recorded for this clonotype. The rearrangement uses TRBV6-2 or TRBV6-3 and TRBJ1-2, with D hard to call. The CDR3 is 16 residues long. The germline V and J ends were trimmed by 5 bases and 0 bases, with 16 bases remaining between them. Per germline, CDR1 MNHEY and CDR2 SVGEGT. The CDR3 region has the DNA TGTGCCAGCAGTCCCTTCCATATGAGGGCTAACTATGGCTACACCTTC. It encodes CASSPFHMRANYGYTF.

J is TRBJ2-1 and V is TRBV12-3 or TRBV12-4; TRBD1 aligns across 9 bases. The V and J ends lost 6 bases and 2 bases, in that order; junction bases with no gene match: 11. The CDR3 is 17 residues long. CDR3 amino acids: CASSSTEGQGPYNEQFF. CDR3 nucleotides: TGTGCCAGCAGCAGCACAGAGGGACAGGGACCCTACAATGAGCAGTTCTTC.

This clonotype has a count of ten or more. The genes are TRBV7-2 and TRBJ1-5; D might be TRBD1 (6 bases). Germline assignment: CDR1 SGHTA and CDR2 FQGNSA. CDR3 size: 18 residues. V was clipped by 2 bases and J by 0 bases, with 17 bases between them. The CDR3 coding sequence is TGTGCCAGCAGCTTATACTTACAGGGACAATATAGCAATCAGCCCCAGCATTTT. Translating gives CASSLYLQGQYSNQPQHF.

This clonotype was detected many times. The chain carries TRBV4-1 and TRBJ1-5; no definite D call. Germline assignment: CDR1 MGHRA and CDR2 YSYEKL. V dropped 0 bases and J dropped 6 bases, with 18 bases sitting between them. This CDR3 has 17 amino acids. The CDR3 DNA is TGCGCCAGCAGCCAAGAGATAACGGCGGTTTCAGGTCAGCCCCAGCATTTT. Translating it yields CASSQEITAVSGQPQHF.

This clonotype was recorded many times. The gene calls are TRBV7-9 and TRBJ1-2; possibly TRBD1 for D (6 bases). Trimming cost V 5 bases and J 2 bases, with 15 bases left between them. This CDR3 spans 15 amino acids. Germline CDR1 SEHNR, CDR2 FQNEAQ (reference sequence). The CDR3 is CASSPPRQANYGYTF. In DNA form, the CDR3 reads TGTGCCAGCAGCCCACCGCGACAGGCGAACTATGGCTACACCTTC. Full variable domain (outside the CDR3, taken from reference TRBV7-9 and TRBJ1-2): DTGVSQNPRHKITKRGQNVTFRCDPISEHNRLYWYRQTLGQGPEFLTYFQNEAQLEKSRLLSDRFSAERPKGSFSTLEIQRTEQGDSAMYLCASSPPRQANYGYTFGSGTRLTVV.

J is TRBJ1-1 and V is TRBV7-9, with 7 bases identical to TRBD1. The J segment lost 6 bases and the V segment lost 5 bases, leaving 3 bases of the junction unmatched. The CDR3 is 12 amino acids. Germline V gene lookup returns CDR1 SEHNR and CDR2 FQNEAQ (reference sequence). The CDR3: CASSRDSSEAFF. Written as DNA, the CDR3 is TGTGCCAGCAGCCGGGACAGTTCTGAAGCTTTCTTT.

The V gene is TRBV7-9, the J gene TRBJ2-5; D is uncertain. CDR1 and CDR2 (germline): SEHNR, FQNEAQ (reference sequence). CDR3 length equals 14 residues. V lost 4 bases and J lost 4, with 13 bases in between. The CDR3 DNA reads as TGTGCCAGCAGCTCGGAAGAGAGGCGAGAGACCCAGTACTTC. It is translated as CASSSEERRETQYF.